The text below deals with one TCR beta chain. What this receptor recognizes is not known. No much larger clone is present one base from it, and per-base qualities are unavailable. The CDR3 sequence holds 14 residues, the cysteine and phenylalanine included. Only CDR3 DNA is held: 42 bases, read in frame from base 1. The source of the sample is a study of control samples from healthy donors and cancer patients (dated by TCRdb to 2020 to 2022). Library preparation was by the immunoSEQ multiplex PCR assay. This immuneACCESS table, as held by TCRdb, lists in-frame sequences with V and J called but not all clones. Of the missing ones, under half trace to an unresolved V gene in checked studies; the others have no known cause. The table for this sample lists about 140,000 clones; around 94% of them were counted only once. The top ten constitute around 12% of the sample.

The sequenced material came from blood. This clonotype originated in a man in his forties in good health. The rearranged segments are TRBV21-1 and TRBJ1-4. TRBV21-1 is an annotated pseudogene. The CDR3 has the sequence CASSKAKFNEKLFF. The DNA reads TGTGCCAGCAGCAAAGCGAAGTTTAATGAAAAACTGTTTTTT.